This is a list of T cell receptor beta chains from one sample in a study of Graves' ophthalmopathy and Graves' hyperthyroidism. TCRdb passed the multiplex PCR reads through MiXCR, listing each CDR3 protein once. The top ten hold 26% of the sample, which has roughly 36,000 distinct CDR3 sequences, roughly 49% seen once. Sequenced material: peripheral blood. These receptors were taken from an adult woman with stable Graves' hyperthyroidism. Each CDR3 is given with its conserved first and last residue. The order of the fields is V gene, J gene, D gene, clone size, CDR3 DNA, CDR3 protein. The D gene is left open where the match is weak. Clone size is not always given. Where it is, it says once, few, many or a class for expanded clones.

TRBV24-1,TRBJ2-3,TRBD2,.,TGTACCACCAGTCTAGGGCCAGGACTAGCGGGAGCGGTAGATACGCAGTATTTT,CTTSLGPGLAGAVDTQYF
TRBV12-3/TRBV12-4,TRBJ1-1,TRBD1,many,TGTGCCAGCAGGGACAGGGAAGGCACTGAAGCTTTCTTT,CASRDREGTEAFF
TRBV20-1,TRBJ1-6,.,many,TGCAGTGGGGATGTTTGGGGGCGTAATTCACCCCTCCACTTT,CSGDVWGRNSPLHF
TRBV30,TRBJ2-7,.,many,TGTGCCTGGAGTGTTTCCCACTTGTCGGAGCAGTACTTC,CAWSVSHLSEQYF
TRBV7-8,TRBJ1-6,.,few,TGTGCCAGCAGCTTTAGCAGGGCTTCACCCCTCCACTTT,CASSFSRASPLHF
TRBV28,TRBJ1-2,.,many,TGTGCCAGCAGTTTGGGGGGCTCCTCTCGAGGCTACACCTTC,CASSLGGSSRGYTF
TRBV19,TRBJ1-1,.,.,TGTGCCAGTAGTATAGATCTATACCGACTTGAAGTTTTCTTT,CASSIDLYRLEVFF
TRBV20-1,TRBJ2-7,.,medium-sized,TGCAGTGCTACCTCAGCCAGGGAAAGCGAGCAGTACTTC,CSATSARESEQYF
TRBV6-2/TRBV6-3,TRBJ1-5,TRBD1,many,TGTGCCAGCAGTGACTTAGGACAGGGCCTATATAGCAATCAGCCCCAGCATTTT,CASSDLGQGLYSNQPQHF
TRBV10-3,TRBJ2-5,.,medium-sized,TGTGCCACCGCCGCACAGGAGTCCTCGGTGACCCAGTACTTC,CATAAQESSVTQYF
TRBV5-1,TRBJ1-1,.,.,TGCGCCAGCAGCTTCGACAGAAACACTAAAGCTTCCTTT,CASSFDRNTKASF
TRBV12-3/TRBV12-4,TRBJ2-7,TRBD1,.,TGTGCCAGCAGTTTAGCCGGGACAGGGGAGCAGTACTTC,CASSLAGTGEQYF
TRBV20-1,TRBJ1-2,.,.,TGCAGTGCTAGATTAGGGGGAGGGGGCTACACCTTC,CSARLGGGGYTF
TRBV29-1,TRBJ2-7,TRBD2,many,TGCAGCGTTGACGGTTTGGGGACTAGCGGGACCTACGAGCAGTACTTC,CSVDGLGTSGTYEQYF
TRBV24-1,TRBJ2-5,TRBD2,.,TGTGCCACCAGTGATTTAGGACTAGCGGGAGAGACCCAGTACTTC,CATSDLGLAGETQYF
TRBV7-2,TRBJ2-5,TRBD2,medium-sized,TGTGCCAGCAGCTTCACTAGCGGGAACCAAGAGACCCAGTACTTC,CASSFTSGNQETQYF
TRBV29-1,TRBJ1-5,.,medium-sized,TGCAGCGTAGACCCAGGGGGCAATCAGCCCCAGCATTTT,CSVDPGGNQPQHF
TRBV7-9,TRBJ2-5,.,once,TGTGCCAGCAGCTTAGACGCAGGGACCCAGTACTTC,CASSLDAGTQYF
TRBV18,TRBJ1-1,TRBD1,many,TGTGCCAGCTCACTACGGGACAGTCGGAACACTGAAGCTTTCTTT,CASSLRDSRNTEAFF
TRBV20-1,TRBJ1-5,TRBD1,.,TGCAGTGCTAGAGATCGACAGGGTTATCAGCCCCAACATTTT,CSARDRQGYQPQHF
TRBV12-3/TRBV12-4,TRBJ1-5,.,.,TGTGCCAGCAGTTTTGTCCAGCATTTT,CASSFVQHF
TRBV5-1,TRBJ2-6,TRBD1,once,TGCGCCAGCAGCCACGACAGGGGTGGGGCCAACGTCCTGACTTTC,CASSHDRGGANVLTF
TRBV3-1,TRBJ2-7,TRBD2,.,TGTGCCAGCAGCCAAGGGCCTGGACTAGCGGGCTACGAGCAGTACTTC,CASSQGPGLAGYEQYF
TRBV5-1,TRBJ2-7,.,.,TGCGCCAGCAGCTTAGGACAAAGCTCGGGGCACGAGCAGTACTTC,CASSLGQSSGHEQYF
TRBV2,TRBJ2-7,.,many,TGTGCCACCCGAGGGAATAATCTTAGCGGCGAGCAGTACTTC,CATRGNNLSGEQYF
TRBV7-6,TRBJ2-5,.,.,TGTGCCAGCAGCCTCATCAGGGGCTGGGTAGAGACCCAGTACTTC,CASSLIRGWVETQYF
TRBV13,TRBJ1-3,.,many,TGTGCCAGCAGCTTCGACCAGGGAAACACCATATATTTT,CASSFDQGNTIYF
TRBV6-1,TRBJ1-1,.,many,TGTGCCAGCAGTGAAAGGGGCGCGAACACTGAAGCTTTCTTT,CASSERGANTEAFF
TRBV19,TRBJ1-1,.,.,TGTGCCAGTAGCCTCGGGACGGCGAACACTGAAGCTTTCTTT,CASSLGTANTEAFF
TRBV29-1,TRBJ1-1,.,.,TGCAGCTTGGAACAGGGATACACTGAAGCCTTCTTT,CSLEQGYTEAFF
TRBV7-9,TRBJ2-3,TRBD2,many,TGTGCCAGCAGCTCCAGGACTAGCGGGAGAACAGATACGCAGTATTTT,CASSSRTSGRTDTQYF
TRBV29-1,TRBJ1-1,.,.,TGCAGCGTCGGGAGGGGGGAAGGGGACACTGAAGCTTTCTTT,CSVGRGEGDTEAFF
TRBV6-6,TRBJ1-1,.,many,TGTGCCAGCAGTTACGGGGGGAGGCCTGAAGCTTTCTTT,CASSYGGRPEAFF
TRBV19,TRBJ2-7,.,many,TGTGCCAGTAGTATAGCGTCCTGGGTCCACGAGCAGTACTTC,CASSIASWVHEQYF
TRBV15,TRBJ2-2,.,few,TGTGCCACCAGCAGAGCCAACACCGGGGAGCTGTTTTTT,CATSRANTGELFF
TRBV25-1,TRBJ1-1,TRBD1,.,TGTGCCAGCAGTGACAGGGGGGGCAAGACTGAAGCTTTCTTT,CASSDRGGKTEAFF